These T cell receptor beta chains were read from a single sample in a study of cytomegalovirus exposure and HLA in healthy donors. The protocol was immunoSEQ multiplex PCR, while the TCRdb copy is restricted to in-frame clones and leaves out a portion. The sample lists 160,000 or so clones; around 78% were seen once. Sequencing was done on a sample of PBMCs. All receptors derive from a man aged 40-55 years in good health and CMV-seronegative. CDR3s include the opening cysteine and the closing phenylalanine or tryptophan. Each record gives: V gene, clone size, J gene, D gene, CDR3 DNA, CDR3 protein. A D gene is named only where the DNA matches it firmly. For some rows the clone size is stated as once, few or many, or as a class when expanded; others skip it.

V: TRBV7-3; size: .; J: TRBJ1-1; D: .; DNA: TGTGCCAGCAGCCTACATCCTGCGCAGGGGTATACTTTCTTT; CDR3: CASSLHPAQGYTFF
V: TRBV5-1; size: .; J: TRBJ2-3; D: TRBD2; DNA: TGCGCCAGCAGCTTGTACAGCGGGAGGGTCGGAGATACGCAGTATTTT; CDR3: CASSLYSGRVGDTQYF
V: TRBV25-1; size: .; J: TRBJ1-4; D: .; DNA: TGTGCCAGCAGTGAAGGAGGGTCAACTAATGAAAAACTGTTTTTT; CDR3: CASSEGGSTNEKLFF
V: TRBV11-2; size: .; J: TRBJ2-7; D: TRBD1; DNA: TGTGCCAGCAGCCCACCACCCCCGGGACAGGTGTTTGGGCAGTACTTC; CDR3: CASSPPPPGQVFGQYF
V: TRBV27; size: few; J: TRBJ2-7; D: .; DNA: TGTGCCAGCAGTTTAGGGGAGGTCGGGCACGAGCAGTACTTC; CDR3: CASSLGEVGHEQYF
V: TRBV18; size: .; J: TRBJ1-1; D: .; DNA: TGTGCCAGCTCACCTTCCTTGAACACTGAAGCTTTCTTT; CDR3: CASSPSLNTEAFF
V: TRBV29-1; size: .; J: TRBJ2-1; D: TRBD1; DNA: TGCAGCGTTGCCGGGACAGGACGGAACAATGAGCAGTTCTTC; CDR3: CSVAGTGRNNEQFF
V: TRBV2; size: few; J: TRBJ2-6; D: .; DNA: TGTGCCAGCAGTTGGGGCGTCCTCTCTGGGGCCAACGGCCTGACTTTC; CDR3: CASSWGVLSGANGLTF
V: TRBV7-2; size: .; J: TRBJ2-2; D: TRBD2; DNA: TGTGCCAGCAGCTTAGTAGCGGGAGTTCGGACCGGGGAGCTGTTTTTT; CDR3: CASSLVAGVRTGELFF
V: TRBV27; size: .; J: TRBJ2-5; D: TRBD2; DNA: TGTGCCAGCAGTTTGGATAGCGGGTACCAAGAGACCCAGTACTTC; CDR3: CASSLDSGYQETQYF
V: TRBV5-7; size: .; J: TRBJ1-2; D: .; DNA: TGTGCCAGCAGCTTCTTCAGGCATGGGAGCTATGGCTACACCTTC; CDR3: CASSFFRHGSYGYTF
V: TRBV7-6; size: few; J: TRBJ1-1; D: TRBD1; DNA: TGTGCCAGCAGCAAGACAGGGGACACTGAAGCTTTCTTT; CDR3: CASSKTGDTEAFF
V: TRBV19; size: .; J: TRBJ2-7; D: TRBD1; DNA: TGTGCCAGTAGTACGTCCGGGACAGGGACCTACGAGCAGTACTTC; CDR3: CASSTSGTGTYEQYF
V: TRBV6-5; size: .; J: TRBJ1-5; D: .; DNA: TGTGCCAGCAGTTACTCGACGGCAGGGGATCAGCCCCAGCATTTT; CDR3: CASSYSTAGDQPQHF
V: TRBV7-9; size: few; J: TRBJ1-4; D: .; DNA: TGTGCCAGCAGCTGGGGAAGCAGGGGCGAAAAACTGTTTTTT; CDR3: CASSWGSRGEKLFF
V: TRBV7-3; size: few; J: TRBJ2-2; D: TRBD1; DNA: TGTGCCAGCAGCTCGGACAGGGAGGCGGTCGGGGAGCTGTTTTTT; CDR3: CASSSDREAVGELFF
V: TRBV14; size: .; J: TRBJ2-2; D: .; DNA: TGTGCCAGCAGCCAATTTCTATCCGGGGAGCTGTTTTTT; CDR3: CASSQFLSGELFF
V: TRBV11-2; size: .; J: TRBJ2-4; D: TRBD1; DNA: TGTGCCAGCAGCTTAGGGGGACAGGGAGCCAAAAACAGTCAGTACTTC; CDR3: CASSLGGQGAKNSQYF
V: TRBV7-2; size: few; J: TRBJ1-5; D: .; DNA: TGTGCCAGCAGCTTTGGGGGGGTGGGGATAACGGGTCAGCCCCAGCATTTT; CDR3: CASSFGGVGITGQPQHF
V: TRBV7-3; size: .; J: TRBJ1-5; D: .; DNA: TGTGCCAGCAGCTTAGGGAGTAGATATAGCAATCAGCCCCAGCATTTT; CDR3: CASSLGSRYSNQPQHF
V: TRBV30; size: .; J: TRBJ2-1; D: .; DNA: TGTGCCTGTCACGAACGGCGTCAGGGCCAAAAGTTCTTC; CDR3: CACHERRQGQKFF
V: TRBV9; size: .; J: TRBJ2-1; D: .; DNA: TGTGCCAGCAGCGAGGGAGCGGGCTCCTACAATGAGCAGTTCTTC; CDR3: CASSEGAGSYNEQFF
V: TRBV7-8; size: .; J: TRBJ1-4; D: .; DNA: TGTGCCAGCAGCTTAGGGGGACACGGTGAAAAACTGTTTTTT; CDR3: CASSLGGHGEKLFF
V: TRBV5-1; size: .; J: TRBJ2-2; D: TRBD2; DNA: TGCGCCAGCAGCAGTTTAGCGGGGACGAACACCGGGGAGCTGTTTTTT; CDR3: CASSSLAGTNTGELFF
V: TRBV6-5; size: .; J: TRBJ2-2; D: .; DNA: TGTGCCAGCAGAATAACAGGGCCCGGGGAGCTGTTTTTT; CDR3: CASRITGPGELFF
V: TRBV5-6; size: .; J: TRBJ1-4; D: .; DNA: TGTGCCAGCAGCTTGACGGTTAATGAAAAACTGTTTTTT; CDR3: CASSLTVNEKLFF
V: TRBV5-1; size: .; J: TRBJ1-6; D: .; DNA: TGCGCCAGCAGCTTGGGGGCAGAAGATAATTCACCCCTCCACTTT; CDR3: CASSLGAEDNSPLHF
V: TRBV5-5; size: .; J: TRBJ1-2; D: TRBD1; DNA: TGTGCCAGCGGAATCCGGGGGACAGGGGGCGACTATGGCTACACCTTC; CDR3: CASGIRGTGGDYGYTF
V: TRBV2; size: .; J: TRBJ2-3; D: .; DNA: TGTGCCAGCAGTTCTCTCCTTAGCACAGATACGCAGTATTTT; CDR3: CASSSLLSTDTQYF
V: TRBV9; size: .; J: TRBJ2-1; D: .; DNA: TGTGCCAGCAGCGTAGTCCCCTCCCCCTACAATGAGCAGTTCTTC; CDR3: CASSVVPSPYNEQFF
V: TRBV29-1; size: .; J: TRBJ2-5; D: .; DNA: TGCAGCGTTGAAGATGAGCACAGGGTTGGGACCCAGTACTTC; CDR3: CSVEDEHRVGTQYF
V: TRBV5-8; size: .; J: TRBJ2-7; D: .; DNA: TGTGCCAGCAGCTTGGGGACTGGGCTAAACTACGAGCAGTACTTC; CDR3: CASSLGTGLNYEQYF
V: TRBV5-6; size: .; J: TRBJ2-1; D: TRBD1; DNA: TGTGCCAGCAGCCCGACAGGGGCGAATCTCTACAATGAGCAGTTCTTC; CDR3: CASSPTGANLYNEQFF
V: TRBV27; size: .; J: TRBJ1-4; D: .; DNA: TGTGCTGTCGGGGAAAAACTGTTTTTT; CDR3: CAVGEKLFF
V: TRBV5-1; size: .; J: TRBJ2-7; D: .; DNA: TGCGCCAGCAGCTTGGTACAGGGCACCTCCTACGAGCAGTACTTC; CDR3: CASSLVQGTSYEQYF
V: TRBV7-9; size: .; J: TRBJ2-5; D: TRBD2; DNA: TGTGCCAGCAGCGCTAGCGGGAGCTTTGGAGAGACCCAGTACTTC; CDR3: CASSASGSFGETQYF
V: TRBV27; size: .; J: TRBJ2-1; D: TRBD2; DNA: TGTGCCAGCAGTTTATCCCTAGCGGCTTACAATGAGCAGTTCTTC; CDR3: CASSLSLAAYNEQFF
V: TRBV28; size: .; J: TRBJ1-1; D: TRBD1; DNA: TGTGCCAGCAGTCCCCCAGTGGGACAGGCCACCACTGAAGCTTTCTTT; CDR3: CASSPPVGQATTEAFF
V: TRBV7-9; size: .; J: TRBJ2-7; D: .; DNA: TGTGCCAGCAGCTTGGACGGGTCGGGGGATCGGTACGAGCAGTACTTC; CDR3: CASSLDGSGDRYEQYF
V: TRBV6-1; size: .; J: TRBJ2-5; D: TRBD2; DNA: TGTGCCAGCAGTGAAGCCCCAGGCGGGAGCTGGACCCAGTACTTC; CDR3: CASSEAPGGSWTQYF
V: TRBV2; size: .; J: TRBJ2-7; D: TRBD2; DNA: TGTGCCAGCCAGGGGAGCGGGAGTCGTCTCGAGCAGTACTTC; CDR3: CASQGSGSRLEQYF
V: TRBV28; size: .; J: TRBJ2-5; D: TRBD2; DNA: TGTGCCAGCAGTCCGGGGGGGGGAGGGGAGACCCAGTACTTC; CDR3: CASSPGGGGETQYF
V: TRBV11-2; size: .; J: TRBJ2-1; D: .; DNA: TGTGCCAGCAGCCCCGTTAGAGGTTGGTTAATAGAGCAGTTCTTC; CDR3: CASSPVRGWLIEQFF
V: TRBV7-6; size: .; J: TRBJ2-1; D: .; DNA: TGTGCCAGCAGCCCCGACAGAACGCTGTACAATGAGCAGTTCTTC; CDR3: CASSPDRTLYNEQFF
V: TRBV6-1; size: few; J: TRBJ1-4; D: TRBD1; DNA: TGTACTCGACAGGGGGGCGAAAAACTGTTTTTT; CDR3: CTRQGGEKLFF
V: TRBV6-1; size: .; J: TRBJ2-3; D: TRBD1; DNA: TGTGCCAGCTCCGGGACAGGGAAGCCAGATACGCAGTATTTT; CDR3: CASSGTGKPDTQYF
V: TRBV7-9; size: .; J: TRBJ1-4; D: .; DNA: TGTTCCAGCAGAAGCTCGGGGTCTAATGAAAAACTGTTTTTT; CDR3: CSSRSSGSNEKLFF
V: TRBV11-2; size: .; J: TRBJ1-1; D: .; DNA: TGTGCCAGCAGCTACGACTTGGGGAACACTGAAGCTTTCTTT; CDR3: CASSYDLGNTEAFF
V: TRBV18; size: once; J: TRBJ2-2; D: TRBD2; DNA: TGTGCCAGCTCACCGCGCGGACTAGCGGGCACCGGGGAGCTGTTTTTT; CDR3: CASSPRGLAGTGELFF
V: TRBV14; size: .; J: TRBJ2-1; D: .; DNA: TGTGCCAGCAGCAAGGACTTTATAAACTCCTACAATGAGCAGTTCTTC; CDR3: CASSKDFINSYNEQFF
V: TRBV11-2; size: .; J: TRBJ2-1; D: TRBD2; DNA: TGTGCCAGCAGCGTACACTGGAGCGGGAGATCTTCTGAGCAGTTCTTC; CDR3: CASSVHWSGRSSEQFF
V: TRBV28; size: .; J: TRBJ1-5; D: TRBD1; DNA: TGTGCCAGCAGTCTCCCGGGACAGGGCGTTCATTACCAGCATTTT; CDR3: CASSLPGQGVHYQHF
V: TRBV27; size: .; J: TRBJ1-1; D: TRBD1; DNA: TGTGCCAGCAGTTGGGACAGGGGCACTGAAGCTTTCTTT; CDR3: CASSWDRGTEAFF